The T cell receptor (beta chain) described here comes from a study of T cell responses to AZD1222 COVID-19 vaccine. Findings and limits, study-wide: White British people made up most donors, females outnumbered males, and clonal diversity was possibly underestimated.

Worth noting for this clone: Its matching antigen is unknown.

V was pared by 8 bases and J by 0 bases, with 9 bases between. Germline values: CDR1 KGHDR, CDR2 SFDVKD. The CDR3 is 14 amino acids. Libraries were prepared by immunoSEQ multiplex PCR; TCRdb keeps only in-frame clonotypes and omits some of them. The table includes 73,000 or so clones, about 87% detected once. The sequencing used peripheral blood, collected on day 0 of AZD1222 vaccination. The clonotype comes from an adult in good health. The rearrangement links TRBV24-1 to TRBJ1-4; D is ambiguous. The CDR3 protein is CATIPYATNEKLFF. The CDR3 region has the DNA TGTGCCACCATTCCTTACGCAACTAATGAAAAACTGTTTTTT.